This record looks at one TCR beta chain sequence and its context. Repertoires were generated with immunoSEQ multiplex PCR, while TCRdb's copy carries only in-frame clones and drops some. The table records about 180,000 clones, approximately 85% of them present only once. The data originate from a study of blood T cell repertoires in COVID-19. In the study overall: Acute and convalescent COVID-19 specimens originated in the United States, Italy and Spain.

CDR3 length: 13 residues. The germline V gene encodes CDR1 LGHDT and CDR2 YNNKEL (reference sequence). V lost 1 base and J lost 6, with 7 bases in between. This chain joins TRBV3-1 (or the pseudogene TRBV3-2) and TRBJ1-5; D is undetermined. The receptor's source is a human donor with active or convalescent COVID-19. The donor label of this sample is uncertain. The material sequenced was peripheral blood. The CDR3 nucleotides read TGTGCCAGCAGCCAAGGAGGCGGTCAGCCCCAGCATTTT. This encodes CASSQGGGQPQHF.